This T cell receptor (beta chain) came from a study of blood T cell repertoires in COVID-19 (dated by TCRdb to the early 2020s). Background for the entire study: Samples covering the acute and convalescent phases of COVID-19 were provided by collaborators in the United States, Italy and Spain. The prospective study material was composed of cDNA or gDNA derived from T cells, B-cell-depleted T cells, or PBMCs. A freely available public database, intended as a resource for researchers studying the immune response to SARS-CoV-2, is where the repertoires were released. Where available, HLA class I and class II types were taken from metadata supplied by the sample provider and were not determined by assay-based typing. The sample metadata nearly always contained a de-identified subject ID, COVID-19 status, age in years and sex. The dataset comprised deeply sampled blood TCRbeta repertoires from subjects exposed to, actively infected with, or recovered from COVID-19. Samples came from the ongoing ImmuneRACE study (first 160 participants) plus 1,254 subjects from 6 global collaborators. Broader findings and caveats from the paper: The quantity of clinical and demographic metadata differed by source and by participant and was supplied without curation.

The immunoSEQ Assay, a bias-controlled multiplex PCR, was used to amplify TCRbeta CDR3 regions from genomic DNA. Per the authors' processing: The number of nucleated cells in each sample was estimated from the amplification of reference gene primers within the assay. To quantify the absolute abundance of each unique TCRbeta CDR3 rearrangement, sequence reads were collapsed and filtered. For each sample, productive Simpson clonality was calculated as the square root of Simpson's diversity index over productive rearrangements. TCRdb mirrors the immuneACCESS table, restricted to in-frame sequences. Some clones are absent from its copies; in checked studies, under half trace to an unresolved V gene, and the reason for the others is unknown. That table furnishes V, J and clone size, whereas the DNA furnished D and trimming. The sample records approximately 200,000 clones, around four fifths of which are singletons. In total, the top ten clones hold about 5.1% of the sample.

To note about this clone: The target of this receptor is not known. No base qualities exist here, and no much larger clone lies one base off it.

Cut back by 4 bases and 2 bases, the V and J ends lie 19 bases apart. Taken from cysteine to phenylalanine, the CDR3 has 17 residues. CDR3 DNA only is kept here, 51 bases in frame from base 1. Looking up the germline V gene yields CDR1 SGHTS and CDR2 YDEGEE. A second Seattle source provided samples from volunteer blood donors who had recovered from COVID-19. The collaborating institutions used their own protocols to collect whole blood in K2EDTA tubes. Collaborator samples were shipped for TCRbeta analysis as frozen whole blood, isolated PBMCs, or DNA extracted from either sample type. The TCR originated in a woman aged 55-69 years who had recovered from COVID-19. The V and J segments used are TRBV5-8 and TRBJ1-5, and possibly TRBD1, on 5 matching bases. Sequencing input: peripheral blood. The DNA sequence is given as TGTGCCAGCAGCGGCATAGATACAGGATCCGGCAATCAGCCCCAGCATTTT. It encodes CASSGIDTGSGNQPQHF.